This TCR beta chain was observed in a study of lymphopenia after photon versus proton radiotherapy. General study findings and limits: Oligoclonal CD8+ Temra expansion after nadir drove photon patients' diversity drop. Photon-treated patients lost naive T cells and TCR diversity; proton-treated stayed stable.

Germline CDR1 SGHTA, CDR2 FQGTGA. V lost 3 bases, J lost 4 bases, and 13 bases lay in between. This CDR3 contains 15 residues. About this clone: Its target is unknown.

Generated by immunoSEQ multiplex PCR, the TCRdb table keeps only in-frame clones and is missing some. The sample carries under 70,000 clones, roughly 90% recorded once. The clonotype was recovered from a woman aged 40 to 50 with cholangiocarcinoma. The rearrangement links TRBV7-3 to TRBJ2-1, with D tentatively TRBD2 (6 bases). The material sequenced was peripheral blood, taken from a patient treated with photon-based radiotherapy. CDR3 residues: CASSLISGGYNEQFF. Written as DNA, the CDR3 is TGTGCCAGCAGCTTGATTAGCGGCGGGTACAATGAGCAGTTCTTC. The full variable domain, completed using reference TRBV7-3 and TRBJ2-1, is GAGVSQTPSNKVTEKGKYVELRCDPISGHTALYWYRQSLGQGPEFLIYFQGTGAADDSGLPNDRFFAVRPEGSVSTLKIQRTERGDSAVYLCASSLISGGYNEQFFGPGTRLTVL.